The clone carrying this T cell receptor (beta chain) was found once. Libraries were prepared by immunoSEQ multiplex PCR; TCRdb keeps only in-frame clonotypes and omits some of them. The sample lists a few hundred thousand clones; 80% to 95% were seen once. The sample is drawn from a study of blood T cell repertoires in COVID-19. This CDR3 is built from 12 residues. Germline loops: CDR1 SGHAT, CDR2 FQNNGV. V was cut by 1 base and J by 8 bases, with 8 bases left in between. The chain joins TRBV11-2 to TRBJ1-2; D may be TRBD1 (5 bases). Sequencing used PBMCs or T cells enriched from blood (not recorded which). This TCR came from a woman in her 40s who had been exposed to COVID-19. CDR3 loop: CASSLATVGYTF. The CDR3 nucleotides read TGTGCCAGCAGCTTAGCGACAGTAGGCTACACCTTC.